Each of the 8 T cell receptor beta chains below was sequenced from the same sample in a study of T-cell reconstitution after alpha-beta-depleted transplantation in children. Preparation of the TCRbeta library was carried out with unique molecular identifiers. TCRdb passed the PCR reads through MiXCR, listing each CDR3 protein once. The repertoire consists of about 580,000 distinct CDR3 sequences, with more than 20% occurring once and the leading ten covering less than 15%. Sequences were derived from PBMCs, mostly from graft donor cells, sampled 360 days after TCRalphabeta/CD19-depleted stem cell transplant. The source is a boy under two years old who had a stem cell transplant for acute myeloid leukemia, so the T cells may come from the graft donor.

V usage is TRBV7-2 and J usage is TRBJ2-7; no reliable D call. CDR1 SGHTA and CDR2 FQGNSA come from the germline V gene. The CDR3 consists of 14 residues. Trimming removed 1 base from V and 3 bases from J, with 10 bases in between. As DNA, the CDR3 is TGTGCCAGCAGCTTAGAGCACTCTTACTACGAGCAGTACGTC. It translates to CASSLEHSYYEQYV.

In its sample, this clonotype was seen a few times. The rearrangement uses TRBV11-2 and TRBJ2-7; 7 nucleotides align to TRBD2. The CDR3 runs 14 residues. Looked up from germline, CDR1 is SGHAT and CDR2 is FQNNGV. Trimming took 5 bases from V and 4 from J; bases not matched to a gene: 8. CDR3: CASSPLAGGYEQYV. Here the CDR3 DNA reads TGTGCCAGCAGCCCCCTCGCCGGGGGGTACGAGCAGTACGTC.

At least ten counts were recorded for this clonotype. The V call is TRBV20-1, the J call TRBJ2-7; TRBD1 agrees at 7 bases. The CDR3 loop spans 11 amino acids. With 3 bases clipped from V and 4 bases from J, the junction kept 0 bases outside the gene matches. Germline V gene data show CDR1 as DFQATT and CDR2 as SNEGSKA (reference sequence). The chain's CDR3 is CSASRGYEQYV. The DNA of the CDR3 is TGCAGTGCTAGCAGGGGGTACGAGCAGTACGTC.

This clonotype was seen more than once but under ten times. J is TRBJ2-7 and V is TRBV7-2; D gene ambiguous. CDR1 is SGHTA and CDR2 is FQGNSA in the germline V gene. The V gene lost 1 base and the J gene lost 6 bases, with 10 bases spanning the gap. The CDR3 covers 13 residues. CDR3 loop: CASSLVSLSEQYF. DNA for the CDR3: TGTGCCAGCAGCTTAGTTTCCCTTTCCGAGCAGTACTTC. Variable domain in full (rest from reference TRBV7-2 and TRBJ2-7): GAGVSQSPSNKVTEKGKDVELRCDPISGHTALYWYRQSLGQGLEFLIYFQGNSAPDKSGLPSDRFSAERTGGSVSTLTIQRTQQEDSAVYLCASSLVSLSEQYFGPGTRLTVT.

This clonotype was recorded at least ten times. This rearrangement joins TRBV12-3 or TRBV12-4 to TRBJ1-2, with 9 bases that match TRBD1. The CDR3 loop spans 13 amino acids. The J segment lost 6 bases and the V segment lost 5 bases, leaving 4 bases of the junction unmatched. CDR3 amino acids: CASSLGQGHGYTF. CDR3 in DNA: TGTGCCAGCAGTCTGGGACAGGGCCATGGCTACACCTTC.

This clonotype was seen at least ten times. The chain employs TRBV27 and TRBJ2-7; D unclear. Trimming shortened V by 8 bases and J by 4 bases, and 21 bases separated the two germline ends. This CDR3 has 15 amino acids. Germline-derived CDR1 and CDR2 are MNHEY and SMNVEV (reference sequence). DNA for the CDR3: TGTGCCAGCGGTTCCCCCTCGGACGGAAAATACGAGCAGTACTTC. This gives the protein CASGSPSDGKYEQYF.

In its sample, this clonotype was seen a few times. This chain links TRBV20-1 with TRBJ1-5; D is possibly TRBD1 (5 bases). The germline V gene has CDR1 DFQATT and CDR2 SNEGSKA (reference sequence). This CDR3 has 15 residues. The V gene lost 4 bases and the J gene lost 0 bases, with 13 bases spanning the gap. The CDR3 DNA reads as TGCAGTGCTATTGATCCGGGGGTTAGCAATCAGCCCCAGCATTTT. Protein: CSAIDPGVSNQPQHF.

This clonotype was found a few times. This chain connects TRBV27 to TRBJ2-2, with D unclear. Germline CDR1 and CDR2: MNHEY and SMNVEV (reference sequence). This CDR3 is built from 14 residues. Trimming removed 6 bases at V and 6 bases at J, with 14 bases between. The CDR3 DNA reads as TGTGCCAGCAGCTTCATAGAACCGGCCGGGGAGCTGTTTTTT. This encodes CASSFIEPAGELFF.